Listed below are T cell receptor beta chains from one sample, sequenced in a study of blood T cell repertoires in COVID-19. Sequencing was performed with immunoSEQ multiplex PCR; in TCRdb, only in-frame clones are kept and a portion is missing. Of 200,000 to 250,000 clones listed, approximately 81% are singletons. Specimen: peripheral blood. The source of these receptors is a woman older than 75 with acute or convalescent COVID-19. Each CDR3 is given with its conserved first and last residue. The D gene is left open where the match is weak.

d_gene | len | j_gene | v_gene | CDR3nt | CDR3aa
TRBD2 | 16 | TRBJ2-5 | TRBV6-5 | TGTGCCAGCAGTTTCCACGGGACTAGCGGGGGAAAGACCCAGTACTTC | CASSFHGTSGGKTQYF
TRBD1 | 14 | TRBJ1-2 | TRBV7-9 | TGTGCCAGCAGCCTTGGACAGGGGGTCTATGGCTACACCTTC | CASSLGQGVYGYTF
- | 14 | TRBJ1-1 | TRBV11-2 | TGTGCCAGCAGCTTATTGACAGGGAACACTGAAGCTTTCTTT | CASSLLTGNTEAFF
TRBD2 | 12 | TRBJ2-3 | TRBV19 | TGTGCCAGTAGTAGCGGGGGAGATACGCAGTATTTT | CASSSGGDTQYF
TRBD1 | 14 | TRBJ2-7 | TRBV7-2 | TGTGCCAGCAAGATACGGACAGGGACCTACGAGCAGTACTTC | CASKIRTGTYEQYF
TRBD1 | 17 | TRBJ1-3 | TRBV9 | TGTGCCAGCAGCGTAGCAGGGGGCGGACTCTCTGGAAACACCATATATTTT | CASSVAGGGLSGNTIYF
- | 16 | TRBJ2-1 | TRBV19 | TGTGCCAGTAAGATGGGACTCCCTAGCTCCTACAATGAGCAGTTCTTC | CASKMGLPSSYNEQFF
TRBD1 | 14 | TRBJ1-1 | TRBV7-3 | TGTGCCAGCAGCTCAACCGGGACAGGGGGTAAAGCTTTCTTT | CASSSTGTGGKAFF
TRBD2 | 15 | TRBJ2-3 | TRBV5-1 | TGCGCCAGCAGCTTGGAGGCGGGAGGCACAGATACGCAGTATTTT | CASSLEAGGTDTQYF
- | 14 | TRBJ1-3 | TRBV9 | TGTGCCAGCAGCGATACAGGGCCAGGAAACACCATATATTTT | CASSDTGPGNTIYF
- | 16 | TRBJ1-2 | TRBV7-9 | TGTGCCAGCAGCCCCATGGGTACAGGTCCTAACTATGGCTACACCTTC | CASSPMGTGPNYGYTF
- | 16 | TRBJ2-1 | TRBV4-3 | TGCGCCAGCAGCCAAGGTTCCCTGGGGACACGACGAGAGCAGTTCTTC | CASSQGSLGTRREQFF
TRBD1 | 14 | TRBJ1-1 | TRBV11-3 | TGTGCCAGCGGCCGAGGGACAGGGGCTTCTGAAGCTTTCTTT | CASGRGTGASEAFF
TRBD2 | 17 | TRBJ2-5 | TRBV7-8 | TGTGCCAGCAGCTCCGCCCCTAGCGGGGGGCATCAAGAGACCCAGTACTTC | CASSSAPSGGHQETQYF
TRBD1 | 15 | TRBJ1-2 | TRBV2 | TGTGCCAGCAGTCCAGGACAGGCTGCTAACTATGGCTACACCTTC | CASSPGQAANYGYTF
- | 15 | TRBJ1-4 | TRBV6-5 | TGTGCCAGCACCGAGGGGGGGGCAACTAATGAAAAACTGTTTTTT | CASTEGGATNEKLFF
- | 15 | TRBJ2-5 | TRBV9 | TGTGCCAGCAGCGCCCAAGGGGGAAGGGAGGAGACCCAGTACTTC | CASSAQGGREETQYF
- | 16 | TRBJ2-1 | TRBV11-2 | TGTGCCAGCACCAAACGCGGGCTATACTCCTACAATGAGCAGTTCTTC | CASTKRGLYSYNEQFF